This T cell receptor beta chain was recorded in a study of shared clonotypes between healthy human individuals. General study results and limits: Generation probability values for non-shared clonotypes were lower than those for clonotypes shared by all four donors. Among four donors, approximately 5% of naive CD4 clonotypes were found in common.

Splitting of each subset's genomic DNA was done evenly across several immunoSEQ plates. Produced via immunoSEQ multiplex PCR; TCRdb's table is partial and in-frame only. The table has around 1.9 million clones, just over 90% seen once; the top ten hold more than 1.5%. Worth noting for this clone: What it binds is not known.

The V gene's germline CDR1 is SEHNR and CDR2 FQNEAQ (reference sequence). The CDR3 extends over 14 amino acids. V was pared by 3 bases and J by 0 bases, with 8 bases between. CD8 cells regarded as naive lacked CD45RO, were positively chosen for CCR7, and omitted terminally differentiated effector memory CD45RA+ cells. Caucasian adults residing in Nashville, Tennessee made up all the donors. V is TRBV7-9 and J is TRBJ1-2; D is uncertain. Sample: naive CD8+ T cells from PBMCs. This TCR was recovered from a man younger than 30 in good health. Some clones in this sample may be carry-over from other donors' samples. CDR3 nucleotides: TGTGCCAGCAGCTTCGGAACACCTAACTATGGCTACACCTTC. It specifies CASSFGTPNYGYTF. The full variable domain, completed using reference TRBV7-9 and TRBJ1-2, is DTGVSQNPRHKITKRGQNVTFRCDPISEHNRLYWYRQTLGQGPEFLTYFQNEAQLEKSRLLSDRFSAERPKGSFSTLEIQRTEQGDSAMYLCASSFGTPNYGYTFGSGTRLTVV.